This passage covers 25 T cell receptor beta chains from one sample sequenced in a study of identical twins. TCRdb independently ran MiXCR on the 5' RACE reads; one entry per CDR3 protein. The data contain under 350,000 distinct CDR3 sequences, less than 9.5% of them singletons. The same data also contributed to another study, on yellow fever vaccine responses in identical twins.

Sequencing used CD8+ T cells sorted from blood. These receptors were obtained from a woman under 30 in good health.

This clonotype was observed many times. The chain combines TRBV7-2 with TRBJ2-7, with 9 bases fitting TRBD2. Unmatched junction bases numbered 11, after V lost 5 bases and J lost 3 bases. The CDR3 has 16 residues. Germline lookup yields CDR1 SGHTA and CDR2 FQGNSA. The CDR3 DNA reads as TGTGCCAGCAGCCTCCCAGGACTAGCGCAAATCTACGAGCAGTACTTC. It is translated as CASSLPGLAQIYEQYF.

This clonotype was seen repeatedly, ten times or more. The J gene is TRBJ1-1, the V gene TRBV4-2; D not resolved. This CDR3 comprises 13 residues. The ends were cut back, 3 bases at V and 2 bases at J, with 7 bases in the middle. Germline V gene sequence: CDR1 LGHNA, CDR2 YNFKEQ. In nucleotides, the CDR3 is TGTGCCAGCAGCCAGGACCGTAACACTGAAGCTTTCTTT. This gives the protein CASSQDRNTEAFF.

V usage is TRBV28 and J usage is TRBJ1-1, with no clear D. V lost 3 bases and J lost 1, with 9 bases in between. The CDR3 loop spans 14 amino acids. Germline V gene data show CDR1 as MDHEN and CDR2 as SYDVKM. The CDR3 DNA follows: TGTGCCAGCAGTTTTTTTAGGCCGAACACTGAAGCTTTCTTT. Amino acids: CASSFFRPNTEAFF.

V and J are TRBV24-1 and TRBJ2-7, with 11 positions matching TRBD1. The CDR3 loop spans 15 amino acids. Trimming at V came to 6 bases and at J to 5 bases, leaving 8 bases not matched to a gene. Germline loops: CDR1 KGHDR, CDR2 SFDVKD. CDR3 DNA: TGTGCCACCAGTAAAACAGGACAGGGGGCCCACGAGCAGTACTTC. The encoded protein is CATSKTGQGAHEQYF.

This clonotype came up many times. The chain couples TRBV7-2 to TRBJ2-1; 11 bases map to TRBD2. The germline CDR1 and CDR2 sequences are SGHTA and FQGNSA. The J segment lost 0 bases and the V segment lost 3 bases, leaving 4 bases of the junction unmatched. This CDR3 has 17 amino acids. CDR3 nucleotide sequence: TGTGCCAGCAGCTTGGCTACTAGCGGGAGCTCCTACAATGAGCAGTTCTTC. It specifies CASSLATSGSSYNEQFF.

This chain connects TRBV20-1 to TRBJ2-7, with D perhaps TRBD2 (7 bases). Germline values: CDR1 DFQATT, CDR2 SNEGSKA (reference sequence). V lost 0 bases and J lost 4, with 16 bases in between. CDR3 length: 15 residues. The chain's CDR3 is CSARDLAGAGYEQYF. The CDR3 DNA sequence: TGCAGTGCTAGAGATCTTGCGGGGGCCGGGTACGAGCAGTACTTC.

This clonotype was recorded at least ten times. V gene TRBV4-3 combines with J gene TRBJ1-1; 8 bases map to TRBD1. The V segment lost 3 bases and the J segment 1 base; nucleotides outside the gene matches: 4. Germline assignment: CDR1 LGHNA and CDR2 YSLEER. The CDR3 covers 15 residues. This CDR3 is CASSQVGQGNTEAFF. Here the CDR3 DNA reads TGCGCCAGCAGCCAGGTCGGACAGGGGAACACTGAAGCTTTCTTT.

This clonotype was observed at least ten times. This chain connects TRBV3-1 to TRBJ2-5; D remains ambiguous. The germline V gene encodes CDR1 LGHDT and CDR2 YNNKEL (reference sequence). Trimming left V 4 bases short and J 3 bases short, with 9 bases between. This CDR3 comprises 13 residues. Here the CDR3 reads CASSPDQKETQYF. CDR3 nucleotides: TGTGCCAGCAGCCCAGACCAGAAAGAGACCCAGTACTTC.

This chain connects TRBV30 to TRBJ2-5; D may be TRBD1 or TRBD2 (5 bases each). V lost 2 bases and J lost 2, with 15 bases in between. Germline-derived CDR1 and CDR2 are GTSNPN and SVGIG (reference sequence). The CDR3 length is 15 residues. CDR3 nucleotides: TGTGCCTGGAGTTTTGGGGTGGGGGAACAAGAGACCCAGTACTTC. Protein product: CAWSFGVGEQETQYF.

There are many counts of this clonotype. In DNA form, the CDR3 reads TGTGCCAGCAGTGTGAGCGGGGTAGCCTACAATGAGCAGTTCTTC. Its protein product is CASSVSGVAYNEQFF. V is TRBV2 and J is TRBJ2-1; TRBD2 aligns across 7 bases. The CDR3 loop spans 15 amino acids. The germline CDR1 and CDR2 sequences are SNHLY and FYNNEI. The J segment lost 2 bases and the V segment lost 4 bases, leaving 5 bases of the junction unmatched.

This clonotype has a count of ten or more. The chain carries TRBV29-1 and TRBJ2-5, with D possibly called TRBD1 or TRBD2 (7 bases each). The ends were cut back, 4 bases at V and 7 bases at J, with 13 bases in the middle. The CDR3 has 12 residues. The V gene's germline CDR1 is SQVTM and CDR2 ANQGSEA. CDR3 bases: TGCAGCGTTGTTGTCAGGGGGGGGACCCAGTACTTC. Translation: CSVVVRGGTQYF.

This chain connects TRBV2 to TRBJ2-2, with D possibly matching TRBD1 (6 bases). Trimming took off 5 bases at V and 1 base at J, with 23 bases between the two ends. Germline V lookup: CDR1 SNHLY, CDR2 FYNNEI. The CDR3 totals 19 residues. The CDR3 DNA reads as TGTGCCAGCAGTTTAGGTCTGGGGGCGACAAATTGGAACACCGGGGAGCTGTTTTTT. Its protein is CASSLGLGATNWNTGELFF.

The V gene is TRBV20-1, the J gene TRBJ1-1; 8 bases fit TRBD1. CDR3 length: 15 amino acids. Per the germline V gene, CDR1 is DFQATT and CDR2 is SNEGSKA (reference sequence). Trimming at V came to 1 base and at J to 5 bases, leaving 9 bases not matched to a gene. CDR3: CSARVPRGRETEAFF. DNA of the CDR3: TGCAGTGCTAGAGTGCCCAGGGGGCGCGAAACTGAAGCTTTCTTT.

This clonotype has more than one count but fewer than ten. CDR3 region: CASSLTHGLNQPQHF. In nucleotides, the CDR3 is TGCGCCAGCAGCTTGACCCATGGACTAAATCAGCCCCAGCATTTT. The chain uses TRBV5-1 and TRBJ1-5; D unclear. V was trimmed by 1 base and J by 4 bases, leaving 12 bases between them. Per the germline V gene, CDR1 is SGHRS and CDR2 is YFSETQ. The CDR3 runs 15 residues.

Comment on this clonotype: The conserved final phenylalanine or tryptophan is absent from the CDR3, which likely points to a read error. The gene calls are TRBV27 and TRBJ2-1, with D possibly being TRBD1 or TRBD2 (5 bases each). Trimming took 8 bases from V and 4 from J, leaving 12 bases between them. Germline V gene data show CDR1 as MNHEY and CDR2 as SMNVEV (reference sequence). CDR3 length: 13 amino acids. CDR3 coding DNA: TGTGCCAGCGGCCCGGGGCTTTACAATGAGCAGTTCATC. Its translation is CASGPGLYNEQFI.

This clonotype showed up many times. The V gene is TRBV3-1, the J gene TRBJ2-5, with D possibly matching TRBD1 (5 bases). This CDR3 is built from 14 residues. V was clipped by 1 base and J by 4 bases, with 10 bases between them. Germline-derived CDR1 and CDR2 are LGHDT and YNNKEL (reference sequence). In DNA form, the CDR3 reads TGTGCCAGCAGCCAAGGGGGCGCGGTAGAGACCCAGTACTTC. It specifies CASSQGGAVETQYF.

At least ten counts were recorded for this clonotype. The rearrangement uses TRBV11-2 and TRBJ2-5; D is perhaps TRBD2 (5 bases). CDR3 length equals 13 residues. The V end lost 2 bases, the J end lost 5 bases, and 9 bases lay between the germline ends. Germline CDR1 reads SGHAT; CDR2 reads FQNNGV. The CDR3, as DNA: TGTGCCAGCAGCTTATCTGGGGAGGAGACCCAGTACTTC. Its protein is CASSLSGEETQYF.

This clonotype occurred a few times. The chain links TRBV5-1 to TRBJ1-4; D unresolved. V gave up 0 bases and J gave up 4 bases, with 10 bases separating them. The CDR3 loop spans 15 amino acids. Germline V CDR1 and CDR2: SGHRS, YFSETQ. The CDR3 sequence is CASSLGPTINEKLFF. The CDR3 DNA reads TGCGCCAGCAGCTTGGGGCCGACCATTAATGAAAAACTGTTTTTT. Looking up the rest from reference TRBV5-1 and TRBJ1-4 gives the full variable domain: KAGVTQTPRYLIKTRGQQVTLSCSPISGHRSVSWYQQTPGQGLQFLFEYFSETQRNKGNFPGRFSGRQFSNSRSEMNVSTLELGDSALYLCASSLGPTINEKLFFGSGTQLSVL.

The chain carries TRBV6-4 and TRBJ2-1; 8 bases are a match to TRBD2. The J segment lost 0 bases and the V segment lost 10 bases, leaving 8 bases of the junction unmatched. Germline V gene data show CDR1 as MRHNA and CDR2 as SNTAGT. CDR3 length: 15 residues. Here the CDR3 reads CATADSGSSYNEQFF. The DNA for the CDR3 is TGTGCCACCGCGGACAGCGGGAGCTCCTACAATGAGCAGTTCTTC.

Many counts were recorded for this clonotype. The CDR3 nucleotides read TGTGCCAGCAGCACTAGGGACAGTGGGGGCTACGAGCAGTACTTC. This codes for CASSTRDSGGYEQYF. V gene TRBV21-1 combines with J gene TRBJ2-7; the table's D call, TRBD1, was not checked against the DNA. TRBV21-1 is flagged as a pseudogene. CDR3 length equals 15 residues.

V gene TRBV7-8 combines with J gene TRBJ2-7, with D possibly matching TRBD2 (6 bases). Germline CDR1 and CDR2: SGHVS and FQNEAQ. This CDR3 is 13 amino acids long. V dropped 4 bases and J dropped 6 bases, with 13 bases sitting between them. Here the CDR3 reads CASSSSYGGEQYF. The CDR3 DNA reads as TGTGCCAGCAGCTCTTCATACGGGGGCGAGCAGTACTTC.

This clonotype has a count of ten or more. The V gene is TRBV4-3, the J gene TRBJ2-6, with TRBD1 matching 7 bases. V shed 0 bases, J shed 4 bases, and the junction held 6 bases outside the gene matches. CDR1 and CDR2 from the germline V gene are LGHNA and YSLEER. CDR3 length: 17 residues. The CDR3 sequence is CASSQDLTGAGANVLTF. Here the CDR3 DNA reads TGCGCCAGCAGCCAAGACCTAACAGGGGCAGGGGCCAACGTCCTGACTTTC.

This clonotype has only a few counts. The chain combines TRBV27 with TRBJ2-5; TRBD1 aligns across 11 bases. This CDR3 spans 16 amino acids. Germline V gives CDR1 MNHEY, CDR2 SMNVEV (reference sequence). The trim removed 6 bases at V and 7 bases at J, leaving 13 bases unmatched. The chain's CDR3 is CASSPYMDRGRGTQYF. DNA for the CDR3: TGTGCCAGCAGCCCCTACATGGACAGGGGGCGCGGGACCCAGTACTTC.

This clonotype was observed many times. As DNA, the CDR3 is TGCAGCACCTTGACAGATACGCAGTATTTT. Amino acids: CSTLTDTQYF. The V gene is TRBV29-1, the J gene TRBJ2-3; D uncertain. Germline CDR1 SQVTM, CDR2 ANQGSEA. The CDR3 sequence is 10 residues long. The V end lost 8 bases, the J end lost 3 bases, and 6 bases lay between the germline ends.

This clonotype was seen repeatedly, ten times or more. V usage is TRBV29-1 and J usage is TRBJ2-2; 8 nucleotides line up with TRBD1. The J segment lost 5 bases and the V segment lost 3 bases, leaving 5 bases of the junction unmatched. This CDR3 contains 14 residues. Per the germline V gene, CDR1 is SQVTM and CDR2 is ANQGSEA. The CDR3 sequence is CSVDGQGETGELFF. The CDR3, as DNA: TGCAGCGTTGATGGACAGGGAGAAACCGGGGAGCTGTTTTTT.